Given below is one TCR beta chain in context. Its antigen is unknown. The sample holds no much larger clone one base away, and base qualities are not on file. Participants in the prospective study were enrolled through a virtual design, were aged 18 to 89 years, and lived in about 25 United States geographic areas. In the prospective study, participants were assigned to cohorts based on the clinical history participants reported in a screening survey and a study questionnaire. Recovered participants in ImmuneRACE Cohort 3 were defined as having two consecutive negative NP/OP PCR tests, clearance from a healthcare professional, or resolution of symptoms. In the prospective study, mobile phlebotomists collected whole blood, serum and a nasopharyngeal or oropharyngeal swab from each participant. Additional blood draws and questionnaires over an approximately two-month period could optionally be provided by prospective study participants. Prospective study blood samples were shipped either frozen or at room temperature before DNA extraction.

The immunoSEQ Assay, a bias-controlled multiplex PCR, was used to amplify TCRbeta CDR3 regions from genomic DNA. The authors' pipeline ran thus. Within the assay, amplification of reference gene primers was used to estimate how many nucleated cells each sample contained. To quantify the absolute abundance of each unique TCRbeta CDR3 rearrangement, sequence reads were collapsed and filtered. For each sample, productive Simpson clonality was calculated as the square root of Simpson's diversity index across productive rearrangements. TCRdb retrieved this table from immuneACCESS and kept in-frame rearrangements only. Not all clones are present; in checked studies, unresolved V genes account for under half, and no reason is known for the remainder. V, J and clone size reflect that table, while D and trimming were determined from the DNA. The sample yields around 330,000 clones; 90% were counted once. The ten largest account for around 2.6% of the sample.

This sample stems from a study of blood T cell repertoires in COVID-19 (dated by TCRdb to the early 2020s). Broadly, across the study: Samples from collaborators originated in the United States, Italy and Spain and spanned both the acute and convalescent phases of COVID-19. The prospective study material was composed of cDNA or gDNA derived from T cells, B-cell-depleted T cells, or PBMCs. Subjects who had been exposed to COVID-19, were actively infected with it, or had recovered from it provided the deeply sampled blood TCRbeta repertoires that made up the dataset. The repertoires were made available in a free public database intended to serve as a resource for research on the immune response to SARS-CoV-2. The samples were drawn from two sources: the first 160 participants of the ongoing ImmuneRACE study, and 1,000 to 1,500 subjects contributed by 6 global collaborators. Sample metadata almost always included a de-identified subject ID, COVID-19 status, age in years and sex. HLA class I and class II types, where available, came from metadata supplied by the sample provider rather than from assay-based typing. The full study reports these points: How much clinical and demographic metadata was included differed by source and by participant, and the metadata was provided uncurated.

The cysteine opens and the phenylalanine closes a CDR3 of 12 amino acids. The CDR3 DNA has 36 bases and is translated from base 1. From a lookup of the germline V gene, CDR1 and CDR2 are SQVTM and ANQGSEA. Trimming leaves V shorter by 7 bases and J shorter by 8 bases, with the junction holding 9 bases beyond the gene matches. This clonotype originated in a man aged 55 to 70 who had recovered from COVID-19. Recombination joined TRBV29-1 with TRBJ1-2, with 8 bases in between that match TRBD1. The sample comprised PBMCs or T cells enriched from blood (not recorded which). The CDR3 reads CSGGQAGAGYTF. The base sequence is TGCAGCGGGGGACAGGCGGGGGCCGGCTACACCTTC.